The source of this TCR beta chain is a study of T cell repertoires in cytomegalovirus infection. Regarding this clonotype: The antigen remains unidentified.

TCRdb used MiXCR to reprocess the reads, holding one entry per CDR3 protein. Seen here are about 920,000 distinct CDR3 sequences, around 32% observed once, and the top ten hold around 15%. V was pared by 1 base and J by 3 bases, with 7 bases between. This CDR3 spans 14 amino acids. Germline V lookup: CDR1 SEHNR, CDR2 FQNEAQ (reference sequence). This TCR was sampled from a human donor in good health (CMV status not recorded). Some clones in this sample may be carry-over from other donors' samples. The rearrangement links TRBV7-9 to TRBJ1-5; no firm D call. The sample was cultured CD8+ T cells from PBMCs, taken from culture after CMV antigen stimulation. CDR3 sequence: CASSLESDNQPQHF. CDR3 sequence (DNA): TGTGCCAGCAGCTTAGAATCCGACAATCAGCCCCAGCATTTT.